The 32 T cell receptor beta chains in this list originate from one sample, sequenced in a study of identical twins. TCRdb processed the 5' RACE reads anew with MiXCR; each CDR3 protein has one entry. The data show 1.5 million to 2 million distinct CDR3 sequences, with around 33% seen just once and roughly 0.3% held by the top ten. The sequenced material came from cord blood. The source of these receptors is a newborn girl in good health.

This clonotype was seen a single time. CDR3 protein: CASSLGLPDYEQYF. In DNA form, the CDR3 reads TGTGCCAGCAGCCTTGGACTTCCAGACTACGAGCAGTACTTC. The V call is TRBV4-2, the J call TRBJ2-7; possibly TRBD2 for D (5 bases). Per the germline V gene, CDR1 is LGHNA and CDR2 is YNFKEQ. With 4 bases removed from V and 3 bases from J, the gap between germline ends came to 13 bases. The CDR3 loop spans 14 amino acids.

The gene calls are TRBV4-1 and TRBJ1-1; TRBD1 matches at 9 bases. The germline gives CDR1 MGHRA, CDR2 YSYEKL. This CDR3 is built from 16 residues. Trimming took 4 bases from V and 2 from J; bases not matched to a gene: 8. CDR3 bases: TGCGCCAGCAGCCCGGGACAGGGTGGGAAAAACACTGAAGCTTTCTTT. This translates into CASSPGQGGKNTEAFF.

This clonotype occurred a few times. This chain links TRBV12-3 or TRBV12-4 with TRBJ1-4, with D possibly matching TRBD1 (5 bases). This CDR3 has 15 amino acids. Trimming left V 5 bases short and J 3 bases short, with 13 bases between. This CDR3 reads CASSLYIGANEKLFF. The CDR3 DNA sequence: TGTGCCAGCAGTCTGTACATAGGGGCTAATGAAAAACTGTTTTTT.

This clonotype was seen more than once but under ten times. The rearrangement uses TRBV5-1 and TRBJ2-3; 8 bases align to TRBD2. V dropped 6 bases and J dropped 2; count of bases not matched to a gene: 8. The CDR3 sequence is 15 residues long. The V gene's germline CDR1 is SGHRS and CDR2 YFSETQ. CDR3 DNA sequence: TGCGCCAGCACCCGTACTAGCGGAAACACAGATACGCAGTATTTT. It is translated as CASTRTSGNTDTQYF.

In its sample, this clonotype was seen a few times. The rearrangement uses TRBV11-2 and TRBJ2-1; a weak D match, TRBD1 (5 bases). The V and J ends lost 3 bases and 3 bases respectively, with 12 bases between them. The CDR3 length is 15 residues. Germline loops: CDR1 SGHAT, CDR2 FQNNGV. The CDR3 region has the DNA TGTGCCAGCAGCTTCGACAGCATCTTCTACAATGAGCAGTTCTTC. This sequence encodes CASSFDSIFYNEQFF. The entire variable domain, with the rest obtained from reference TRBV11-2 and TRBJ2-1, is as follows: EAGVAQSPRYKIIEKRQSVAFWCNPISGHATLYWYQQILGQGPKLLIQFQNNGVVDDSQLPKDRFSAERLKGVDSTLKIQPAKLEDSAVYLCASSFDSIFYNEQFFGPGTRLTVL.

A few counts support this clonotype. The chain has TRBV29-1 and TRBJ1-2, with TRBD1 as a possible D gene (6 bases). The ends were cut back, 7 bases at V and 11 bases at J, with 20 bases in the middle. The CDR3 has 12 residues. Germline V lookup: CDR1 SQVTM, CDR2 ANQGSEA. CDR3 loop: CSGTTGGGAYTF. The DNA for the CDR3 is TGCAGCGGGACCACCGGGGGGGGCGCGTACACCTTC.

This chain links TRBV6-5 with TRBJ1-4; 8 nucleotides line up with TRBD1. Germline V gene lookup returns CDR1 MNHEY and CDR2 SVGAGI. V lost 5 bases, J lost 4 bases, and 6 bases stayed unmatched. CDR3 length equals 15 residues. The CDR3 region is CASSPQGAHNEKLFF. The DNA for the CDR3 is TGTGCCAGCAGTCCCCAGGGGGCGCATAATGAAAAACTGTTTTTT.

This sequence joins TRBV5-1 and TRBJ1-3, with a tentative D call TRBD1 (6 bases). The germline V gene encodes CDR1 SGHRS and CDR2 YFSETQ. Trimming took off 3 bases at V and 0 bases at J, with 13 bases between the two ends. The CDR3 loop spans 16 amino acids. The CDR3: CASSSYGTHSGNTIYF. In DNA form, the CDR3 reads TGCGCCAGCAGCTCATACGGGACACACTCTGGAAACACCATATATTTT. The variable domain in full, completed from reference TRBV5-1 and TRBJ1-3, reads KAGVTQTPRYLIKTRGQQVTLSCSPISGHRSVSWYQQTPGQGLQFLFEYFSETQRNKGNFPGRFSGRQFSNSRSEMNVSTLELGDSALYLCASSSYGTHSGNTIYFGEGSWLTVV.

This chain uses TRBV18 with TRBJ2-5; the match to TRBD1 covers 8 bases. V was clipped by 3 bases and J by 4 bases; unmatched bases: 4. The CDR3 has 14 residues. Germline V CDR1 and CDR2: KGHSH, LQKENI. The CDR3 region has the DNA TGTGCCAGCTCACCCCTCGACAGGGGAGAGACCCAGTACTTC. Protein: CASSPLDRGETQYF.

The J gene is TRBJ1-1, the V gene TRBV4-2; TRBD1 is a possible D gene (5 bases). V lost 1 base and J lost 2, with 14 bases in between. Germline-derived CDR1 and CDR2 are LGHNA and YNFKEQ. The CDR3 contains 16 residues. The DNA of the CDR3 is TGTGCCAGCAGCCAAGTCCCTAGGGACCGTAACACTGAAGCTTTCTTT. The encoded protein is CASSQVPRDRNTEAFF.

This CDR3 is CASSEATSLQETQYF. CDR3 in DNA: TGTGCCAGCAGTGAAGCCACTTCCCTCCAAGAGACCCAGTACTTC. V gene TRBV6-1 combines with J gene TRBJ2-5, with D unresolved. This CDR3 comprises 15 residues. Germline V CDR1 and CDR2: MNHNS, SASEGT. V lost 0 bases to trimming and J lost 1 base, with 9 bases between them.

This clonotype was detected many times. The J gene is TRBJ2-7, the V gene TRBV25-1, with unresolved D. Trimming stripped 3 bases from V and 2 bases from J, with 5 bases between. Per the germline V gene, CDR1 is MGHDK and CDR2 is SYGVNS. The length of the CDR3 is 12 residues. CDR3 nucleotide sequence: TGTGCCAGCAGTGACAAAACCTACGAGCAGTACTTC. Its protein is CASSDKTYEQYF.

This clonotype was counted only a few times. The gene calls are TRBV20-1 and TRBJ2-1; D is possibly TRBD1 or TRBD2 (5 bases each). CDR1 is DFQATT and CDR2 is SNEGSKA in the germline V gene (reference sequence). CDR3 length: 13 amino acids. With 7 bases removed from V and 5 bases from J, the gap between germline ends came to 15 bases. The CDR3 loop is CSGVGTDHNEQFF. DNA for the CDR3: TGCAGTGGCGTCGGGACCGACCACAATGAGCAGTTCTTC.

This clonotype occurred a few times. The chain links TRBV29-1 to TRBJ2-1; maybe TRBD2 (6 bases). Trimming removed 0 bases from V and 9 bases from J, with 15 bases in between. The CDR3 spans 14 residues. Germline CDR1 and CDR2: SQVTM and ANQGSEA. The DNA of the CDR3 is TGCAGCGTTGAAGATCGCGGCCGAGCGGGTGAGCAGTTCTTC. Amino acids: CSVEDRGRAGEQFF.

V and J are TRBV20-1 and TRBJ2-1, with 7 bases aligning to TRBD1. Germline-derived CDR1 and CDR2 are DFQATT and SNEGSKA (reference sequence). V gave up 2 bases and J gave up 4 bases; unmatched junction bases: 20. This CDR3 contains 19 residues. As DNA, the CDR3 is TGCAGTGCTAGAAACGACAGGGCCCTTAGGGCGGTGCGGTACAATGAGCAGTTCTTC. Its translation is CSARNDRALRAVRYNEQFF.

The chain recombines TRBV20-1 with TRBJ2-7, with D hard to call. The CDR3 spans 13 residues. The V gene's germline CDR1 is DFQATT and CDR2 SNEGSKA (reference sequence). Between the trimmed V and J ends, which lost 3 bases and 0 bases, there was a span of 9 bases. DNA of the CDR3: TGCAGTGCTAGTTATGACCTCTCCTACGAGCAGTACTTC. Protein sequence: CSASYDLSYEQYF.

This clonotype was seen ten or more times. The rearrangement links TRBV29-1 to TRBJ1-2; 10 bases line up with TRBD1. Germline CDR1 reads SQVTM; CDR2 reads ANQGSEA. V trimming: 4 bases; J trimming: 4 bases; junction bases outside the gene matches: 3. This CDR3 comprises 13 residues. DNA for the CDR3: TGCAGCGTTGTAGGGGACAGGGGCTATGGCTACACCTTC. It is translated as CSVVGDRGYGYTF. Based on the CDR3 plus reference TRBV29-1 and TRBJ1-2, the full variable domain is SAVISQKPSRDICQRGTSLTIQCQVDSQVTMMFWYRQQPGQSLTLIATANQGSEATYESGFVIDKFPISRPNLTFSTLTVSNMSPEDSSIYLCSVVGDRGYGYTFGSGTRLTVV.

This clonotype was recorded a few times. J is TRBJ1-1 and V is TRBV28; maybe TRBD1 (5 bases). The V end lost 6 bases, the J end lost 4 bases, and 21 bases lay between the germline ends. The CDR3 consists of 16 residues. CDR1 is MDHEN and CDR2 is SYDVKM in the germline V gene. CDR3 protein: CASSTIRYRGGTEAFF. Written as DNA, the CDR3 is TGTGCCAGCAGCACCATAAGGTACCGTGGGGGCACTGAAGCTTTCTTT. Complete variable domain (other parts from reference TRBV28 and TRBJ1-1): DVKVTQSSRYLVKRTGEKVFLECVQDMDHENMFWYRQDPGLGLRLIYFSYDVKMKEKGDIPEGYSVSREKKERFSLILESASTNQTSMYLCASSTIRYRGGTEAFFGQGTRLTVV.

The chain uses TRBV5-5 and TRBJ1-1; TRBD1 might be the D (5 bases). V dropped 0 bases and J dropped 7 bases, with 16 bases sitting between them. Germline CDR1 SGHKS, CDR2 YYEKEE (reference sequence). The CDR3 runs to 15 residues. CDR3: CASSLAIWGGVEAFF. CDR3 in DNA: TGTGCCAGCAGCTTGGCAATATGGGGCGGGGTTGAAGCTTTCTTT.

This clonotype was counted only a few times. The chain combines TRBV27 with TRBJ1-2, with D perhaps matching TRBD1 (6 bases). The V gene's germline CDR1 is MNHEY and CDR2 SMNVEV (reference sequence). The CDR3 contains 14 residues. With 3 bases removed from V and 5 bases from J, the gap between germline ends came to 13 bases. CDR3 coding DNA: TGTGCCAGCAGTTTCTCAGGGGCTCCTTATGGCTACACCTTC. This codes for CASSFSGAPYGYTF.

The chain uses TRBV21-1 and TRBJ2-7; the D call of TRBD1 is as the table states it, not checked on the DNA. TRBV21-1 is given as a pseudogene. CDR3 length equals 16 residues. The CDR3 DNA reads TGTGCCAGCAGCAAAGAGGGGGGGACATGTACCTACGAGCAGTACTTC. Its translation is CASSKEGGTCTYEQYF.

In this sample, this clonotype turned up a few times. This chain uses TRBV12-3 or TRBV12-4 with TRBJ1-5, with D possibly matching TRBD1 (6 bases). This CDR3 contains 15 residues. With 5 bases removed from V and 5 bases from J, the gap between germline ends came to 16 bases. The CDR3 is CASSPWGDIHQPQHF. The CDR3 DNA is TGTGCCAGCAGTCCGTGGGGGGACATCCATCAGCCCCAGCATTTT.

J is TRBJ2-7 and V is TRBV3-1, with 7 bases lining up with TRBD1. V lost 4 bases and J lost 12; bases outside the gene matches: 6. The CDR3 sequence is 11 residues long. Germline values: CDR1 LGHDT, CDR2 YNNKEL (reference sequence). CDR3 sequence reads: CASSLDRELYF. CDR3 DNA sequence: TGTGCCAGCAGCCTCGACAGGGAATTGTACTTC.

This clonotype was found a few times. The chain carries TRBV19 and TRBJ1-2; 7 nucleotides line up with TRBD1. Germline V CDR1 and CDR2: LNHDA, SQIVND (reference sequence). V lost 7 bases and J lost 2; bases outside the gene matches: 13. The CDR3 contains 16 residues. CDR3 bases: TGTGCCAGTAAGCCCTTGGACAGGACCCTGAACTATGGCTACACCTTC. Protein sequence: CASKPLDRTLNYGYTF.

This clonotype was found a few times. This chain uses TRBV12-3 or TRBV12-4 with TRBJ2-7; D call uncertain. This CDR3 region has 14 residues. Between the trimmed V and J ends, which lost 6 bases and 0 bases, there was a span of 12 bases. The CDR3 loop reads CASSRNWISYEQYF. The CDR3 region has the DNA TGTGCCAGCAGCCGCAACTGGATCTCCTACGAGCAGTACTTC.

This clonotype was seen a few times. V is TRBV20-1 and J is TRBJ1-5, with 9 bases that match TRBD1. CDR1 DFQATT and CDR2 SNEGSKA come from the germline V gene (reference sequence). V lost 5 bases, J lost 1 base, and 18 bases stayed unmatched. The CDR3 runs 19 residues. The CDR3 spells CSAPGPGQGTIYSNQPQHF. Written as DNA, the CDR3 is TGCAGTGCTCCTGGCCCAGGACAGGGGACCATTTACAGCAATCAGCCCCAGCATTTT.

The chain combines TRBV27 with TRBJ2-1; tentatively, D is TRBD2 (7 bases). This CDR3 has 15 residues. V lost 6 bases to trimming and J lost 4 bases, with 16 bases between them. Germline CDR1 MNHEY, CDR2 SMNVEV (reference sequence). The CDR3, as DNA: TGTGCCAGCAGGAGGGGGGGGACCTATTACAATGAGCAGTTCTTC. The encoded protein is CASRRGGTYYNEQFF.

V gene TRBV7-9 combines with J gene TRBJ2-1; possibly TRBD2 for D (5 bases). The CDR3 spans 15 residues. The V and J ends lost 6 bases and 1 base respectively, with 13 bases between them. Germline CDR1 SEHNR, CDR2 FQNEAQ (reference sequence). The CDR3 nucleotides are TGTGCCAGCAGTTATAATGTAGCGTCCTACAATGAGCAGTTCTTC. This gives the protein CASSYNVASYNEQFF.

This sequence joins TRBV28 and TRBJ1-3, with D perhaps TRBD1 (5 bases). This CDR3 comprises 17 residues. In germline, CDR1 is MDHEN, CDR2 SYDVKM. The ends were cut back, 5 bases at V and 0 bases at J, with 17 bases in the middle. This CDR3 reads CASSALQGRVSGNTIYF. The CDR3, as DNA: TGTGCCAGCAGTGCCCTCCAGGGACGAGTCTCTGGAAACACCATATATTTT.

This clonotype was found a few times. The chain employs TRBV10-3 and TRBJ1-5; 11 bases are shared with TRBD1. The CDR3 contains 16 residues. Germline V gives CDR1 ENHRY, CDR2 SYGVKD. The V gene end was trimmed by 5 bases and the J gene end by 3 bases; junction bases not matched to a gene: 6. The CDR3, as DNA: TGTGCCATCAGTCTCGGGACAGGGGGGGCCAATCAGCCCCAGCATTTT. Its translation: CAISLGTGGANQPQHF.

This rearrangement joins TRBV5-1 to TRBJ2-5; D gene ambiguous. V was shortened by 7 bases and J by 2 bases, with 12 bases between the two germline ends. The CDR3 length is 13 residues. Germline V gene data show CDR1 as SGHRS and CDR2 as YFSETQ. The CDR3 nucleotides are TGCGCCAGCGTGGCCTGGCCTCAAGAGACCCAGTACTTC. Translation: CASVAWPQETQYF.

The CDR3 DNA follows: TGCAGTGCTAGTTCGGCGCTAGCGGGGCTCCCCTCCTACAATGAGCAGTACTTC. Protein sequence: CSASSALAGLPSYNEQYF. The V gene is TRBV20-1, the J gene TRBJ2-1, with TRBD2 matching over 9 bases. The tail of the sequence fits TRBJ2-7 better, so the J call may be wrong. The germline gives CDR1 DFQATT, CDR2 SNEGSKA (reference sequence). The CDR3 length is 18 residues.